This passage covers 10 T cell receptor beta chains from one sample sequenced in a study of beta chain features in type 1 diabetes. Reverse transcribing all isolated RNA meant expressed TCRB transcripts were sequenced. Clones were sequenced by immunoSEQ multiplex PCR, and TCRdb holds only the in-frame ones, with some missing. Of 300,000 to 400,000 clones listed, 10% to 15% are singletons. Sequencing was carried out using naive CD4+ T cells from blood. The source of these receptors is a man in his late teens or twenties in good health.

This clone was recorded a few times. This chain links TRBV29-1 with TRBJ1-1; D gene uncertain. V lost 1 base to trimming and J lost 4 bases, with 13 bases between them. The germline gives CDR1 SQVTM, CDR2 ANQGSEA. The CDR3 length is 14 residues. CDR3 in DNA: TGCAGCGTTGAAGTGAACAGAGGGTTCACTGAAGCTTTCTTT. Translating it yields CSVEVNRGFTEAFF.

The rearrangement joins TRBV28 to TRBJ1-2; TRBD1 might be the D (5 bases). CDR1 is MDHEN, CDR2 SYDVKM, per germline. Trimming left V 5 bases short and J 0 bases short, with 7 bases between. The CDR3 totals 13 residues. CDR3 DNA sequence: TGTGCCAGCAGTGACAGCACTAACTATGGCTACACCTTC. Translated, it gives CASSDSTNYGYTF.

The genes are TRBV5-4 and TRBJ2-3, with 7 bases matching TRBD1. CDR3 length: 18 residues. V trimming: 4 bases; J trimming: 0 bases; junction bases outside the gene matches: 14. Germline V gene lookup returns CDR1 SGHNT and CDR2 YYREEE (reference sequence). CDR3 in DNA: TGTGCCAGCAGCCCGGGACAGAGCTGGGGCCCTAGCACAGATACGCAGTATTTT. It is translated as CASSPGQSWGPSTDTQYF.

This clone was counted only a few times. V is TRBV28 and J is TRBJ1-1, with TRBD1 matching over 7 bases. J lost 1 base, V lost 6 bases, and 8 bases had no gene match. Germline V lookup: CDR1 MDHEN, CDR2 SYDVKM. The CDR3 covers 15 residues. The CDR3 is CASSNSYRGNTEAFF. CDR3 bases: TGTGCCAGCAGCAATAGCTACAGGGGGAACACTGAAGCTTTCTTT.

This clone was detected a few times. The V call is TRBV5-6, the J call TRBJ1-1; D is unresolved. The germline CDR1 and CDR2 sequences are SGHDT and YYEEEE. The CDR3 is 13 residues long. Deletions cut 0 bases from V and 7 bases from J, with 10 bases between. The CDR3 DNA is TGTGCCAGCAGCTTGGGTCCGGGTTATGAAGCTTTCTTT. Encoded protein: CASSLGPGYEAFF. Combining the CDR3 with reference TRBV5-6 and TRBJ1-1 gives the whole variable domain DAGVTQSPTHLIKTRGQQVTLRCSPKSGHDTVSWYQQALGQGPQFIFQYYEEEERQRGNFPDRFSGHQFPNYSSELNVNALLLGDSALYLCASSLGPGYEAFFGQGTRLTVV.

The chain recombines TRBV28 with TRBJ2-5, with a tentative D call TRBD1 (5 bases). Germline lookup yields CDR1 MDHEN and CDR2 SYDVKM. With 11 bases removed from V and 1 base from J, the gap between germline ends came to 8 bases. This CDR3 has 11 amino acids. CDR3 protein: CAARGQETQYF. CDR3 nucleotide sequence: TGTGCCGCAAGGGGCCAAGAGACCCAGTACTTC.

This clone was found a few times. The CDR3 loop is CASSPTAGSGANVLTF. DNA for the CDR3: TGTGCCAGCAGTCCCACGGCCGGGTCTGGGGCCAACGTCCTGACTTTC. This chain links TRBV25-1 with TRBJ2-6, with D unclear. Trimming took 5 bases from V and 1 from J, leaving 12 bases between them. CDR3 size: 16 residues. Germline assignment: CDR1 MGHDK and CDR2 SYGVNS.

The rearrangement links TRBV10-3 to TRBJ1-2; possibly TRBD1 for D (6 bases). The CDR3 is 14 residues long. The V gene's germline CDR1 is ENHRY and CDR2 SYGVKD. V was cut by 2 bases and J by 4 bases, with 11 bases left in between. CDR3 coding DNA: TGTGCCATCAGTGAGACCACAGGGTTCTATGGCTACACCTTC. It codes for CAISETTGFYGYTF.

The gene calls are TRBV30 and TRBJ2-7, with D possibly being TRBD2 (6 bases). Trimming cost V 5 bases and J 4 bases, with 12 bases left between them. The CDR3 covers 12 residues. Germline values: CDR1 GTSNPN, CDR2 SVGIG (reference sequence). The CDR3 DNA sequence: TGTGCCTGGTCCCGGGACTTTTACGAGCAGTACTTC. Its protein is CAWSRDFYEQYF.

The gene calls are TRBV30 and TRBJ1-5, with D possibly TRBD1 on 6 matching bases. The germline V gene encodes CDR1 GTSNPN and CDR2 SVGIG (reference sequence). Trimming took off 0 bases at V and 0 bases at J, with 18 bases between the two ends. There are 18 residues in the CDR3. The CDR3 loop reads CAWSVRQDSYYSNQPQHF. DNA for the CDR3: TGTGCCTGGAGTGTACGCCAGGACAGCTACTATAGCAATCAGCCCCAGCATTTT.